This T cell receptor beta chain stems from a study of T cell changes during pregnancy in multiple sclerosis. Measured with immunoSEQ multiplex PCR; TCRdb has only the in-frame clones, and not every one. The repertoire holds some 85,000 clones, with just under 95% as singletons. Germline V gene data show CDR1 as SQVTM and CDR2 as ANQGSEA. The CDR3 runs 13 residues. With V trimmed by 1 base and J by 5 bases, 3 bases remained unmatched. This material consisted of peripheral blood, taken in the third trimester of pregnancy. This rearrangement joins TRBV29-1 to TRBJ2-5; 8 bases map to TRBD1. The receptor was isolated from a female donor with multiple sclerosis, enrolled in a pregnancy study. CDR3 in amino acids: CSVEGTGMETQYF. The CDR3 nucleotides are TGCAGCGTTGAAGGGACAGGGATGGAGACCCAGTACTTC.